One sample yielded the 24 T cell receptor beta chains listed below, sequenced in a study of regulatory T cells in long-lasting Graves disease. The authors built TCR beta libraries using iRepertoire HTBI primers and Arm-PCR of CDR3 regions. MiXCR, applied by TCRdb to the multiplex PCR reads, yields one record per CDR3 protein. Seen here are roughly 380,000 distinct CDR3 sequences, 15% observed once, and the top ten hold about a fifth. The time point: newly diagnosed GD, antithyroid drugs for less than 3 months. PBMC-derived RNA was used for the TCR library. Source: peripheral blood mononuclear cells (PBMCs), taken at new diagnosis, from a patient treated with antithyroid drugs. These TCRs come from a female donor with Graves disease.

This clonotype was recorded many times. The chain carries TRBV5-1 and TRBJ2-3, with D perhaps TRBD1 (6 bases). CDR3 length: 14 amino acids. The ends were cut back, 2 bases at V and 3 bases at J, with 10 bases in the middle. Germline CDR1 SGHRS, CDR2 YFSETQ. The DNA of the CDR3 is TGCGCCAGCAGCTTATACAGGGCAACAGATACGCAGTATTTT. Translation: CASSLYRATDTQYF.

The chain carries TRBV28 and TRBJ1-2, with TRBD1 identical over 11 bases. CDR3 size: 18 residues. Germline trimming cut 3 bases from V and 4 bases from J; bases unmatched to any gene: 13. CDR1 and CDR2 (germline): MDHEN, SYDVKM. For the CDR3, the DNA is TGTGCCAGCAGTTTGTTTGCTACAGGGACAGGGGGGTCCTATGGCTACACCTTC. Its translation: CASSLFATGTGGSYGYTF.

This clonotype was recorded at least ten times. CDR3 nucleotide sequence: TGTGCCAGCACCGAAACCGGGACAGGGAGCTCCTATAATTCACCCCTCCACTTT. This encodes CASTETGTGSSYNSPLHF. V gene TRBV6-1 combines with J gene TRBJ1-6; TRBD1 aligns across 9 bases. Per the germline V gene, CDR1 is MNHNS and CDR2 is SASEGT. Trimming cost V 7 bases and J 0 bases; bases outside gene matches: 10. The CDR3 consists of 18 residues.

Written as DNA, the CDR3 is TGTGCCAGCAGTTTATTTGGGAGCGGGAGGATAACAGATACGCAGTATTTT. It specifies CASSLFGSGRITDTQYF. The genes are TRBV28 and TRBJ2-3, with TRBD2 matching 9 bases. The junction had 8 bases not matched to a gene; V was cut back by 1 base and J by 3 bases. The CDR3 covers 17 residues. The V gene's germline CDR1 is MDHEN and CDR2 SYDVKM.

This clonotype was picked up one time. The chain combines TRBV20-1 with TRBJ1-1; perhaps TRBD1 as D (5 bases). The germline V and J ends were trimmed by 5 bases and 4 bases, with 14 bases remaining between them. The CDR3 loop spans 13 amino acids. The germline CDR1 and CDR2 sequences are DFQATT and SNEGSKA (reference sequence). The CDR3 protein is CSALYTGGTEAFF. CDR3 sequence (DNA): TGCAGTGCTCTTTACACGGGGGGCACTGAAGCTTTCTTT.

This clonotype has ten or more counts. The CDR3 coding sequence is TGCGCCAGCCGTAGCGGGCTGAACACCGGGGAGCTGTTTTTT. Amino acids: CASRSGLNTGELFF. This chain connects TRBV5-1 to TRBJ2-2, with 7 nucleotides matching TRBD2. J was trimmed by 1 base and V by 7 bases; bases with no gene match: 4. Germline lookup yields CDR1 SGHRS and CDR2 YFSETQ. The CDR3 runs 14 residues.

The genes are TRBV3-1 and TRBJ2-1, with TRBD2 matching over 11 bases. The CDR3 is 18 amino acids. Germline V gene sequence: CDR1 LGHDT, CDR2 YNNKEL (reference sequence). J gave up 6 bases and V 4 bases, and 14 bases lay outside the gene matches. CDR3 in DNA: TGTGCCAGCAGCCGCGAACGTACTAGCGGGGGCTTAGTCAATGAGCAGTTCTTC. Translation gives CASSRERTSGGLVNEQFF.

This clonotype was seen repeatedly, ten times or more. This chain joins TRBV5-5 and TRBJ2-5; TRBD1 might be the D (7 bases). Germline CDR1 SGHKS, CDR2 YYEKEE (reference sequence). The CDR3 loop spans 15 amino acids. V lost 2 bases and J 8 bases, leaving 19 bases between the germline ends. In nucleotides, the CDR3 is TGTGCCAGCAGCTTTGGAGGGGCGGCAGGGGGAACCCAGTACTTC. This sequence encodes CASSFGGAAGGTQYF.

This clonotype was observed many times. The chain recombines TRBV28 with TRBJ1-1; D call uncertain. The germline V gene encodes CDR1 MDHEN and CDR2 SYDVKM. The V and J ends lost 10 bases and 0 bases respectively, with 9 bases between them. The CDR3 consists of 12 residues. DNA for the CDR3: TGTGCCACGGTATCCCTGAACACTGAAGCTTTCTTT. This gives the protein CATVSLNTEAFF.

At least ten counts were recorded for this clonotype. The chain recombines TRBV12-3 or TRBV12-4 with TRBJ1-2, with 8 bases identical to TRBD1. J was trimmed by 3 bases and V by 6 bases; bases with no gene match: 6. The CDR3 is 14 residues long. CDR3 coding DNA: TGTGCCAGCAGGAAACAGGGGGTAGACTATGGCTACACCTTC. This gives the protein CASRKQGVDYGYTF.

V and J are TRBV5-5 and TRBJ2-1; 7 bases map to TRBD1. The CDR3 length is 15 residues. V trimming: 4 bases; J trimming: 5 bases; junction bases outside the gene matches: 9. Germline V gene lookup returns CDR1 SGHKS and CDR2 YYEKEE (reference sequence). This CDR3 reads CASSPDRAEDNEQFF. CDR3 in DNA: TGTGCCAGCAGCCCAGACAGGGCTGAAGACAATGAGCAGTTCTTC.

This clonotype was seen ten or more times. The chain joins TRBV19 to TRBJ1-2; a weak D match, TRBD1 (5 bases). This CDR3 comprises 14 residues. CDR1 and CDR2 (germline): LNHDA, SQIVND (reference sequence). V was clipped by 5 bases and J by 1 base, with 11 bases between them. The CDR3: CASSRRDSNYGYTF. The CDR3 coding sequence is TGTGCCAGTAGTCGCCGAGACAGTAACTATGGCTACACCTTC. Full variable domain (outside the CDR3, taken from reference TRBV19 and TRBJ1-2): DGGITQSPKYLFRKEGQNVTLSCEQNLNHDAMYWYRQDPGQGLRLIYYSQIVNDFQKGDIAEGYSVSREKKESFPLTVTSAQKNPTAFYLCASSRRDSNYGYTFGSGTRLTVV.

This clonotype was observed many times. CDR3 sequence: CASEPRGRETQYF. Written as DNA, the CDR3 is TGTGCCAGCGAACCGAGGGGGAGAGAGACCCAGTACTTC. This chain joins TRBV2 and TRBJ2-5, with D perhaps matching TRBD1 (6 bases). V was clipped by 8 bases and J by 4 bases, with 14 bases between them. The CDR3 has 13 residues. Germline CDR1 reads SNHLY; CDR2 reads FYNNEI.

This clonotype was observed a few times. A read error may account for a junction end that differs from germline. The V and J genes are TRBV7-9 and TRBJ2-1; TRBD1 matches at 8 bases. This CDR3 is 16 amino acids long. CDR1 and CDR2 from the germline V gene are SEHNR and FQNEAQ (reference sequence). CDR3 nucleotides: TGTGCCAGCAGACCCCCAGGGGGCCTAACCTACAATGAGCGGTTCTTC. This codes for CASRPPGGLTYNERFF. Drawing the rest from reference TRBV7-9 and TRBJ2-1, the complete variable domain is DTGVSQNPRHKITKRGQNVTFRCDPISEHNRLYWYRQTLGQGPEFLTYFQNEAQLEKSRLLSDRFSAERPKGSFSTLEIQRTEQGDSAMYLCASRPPGGLTYNERFFGPGTRLTVL.

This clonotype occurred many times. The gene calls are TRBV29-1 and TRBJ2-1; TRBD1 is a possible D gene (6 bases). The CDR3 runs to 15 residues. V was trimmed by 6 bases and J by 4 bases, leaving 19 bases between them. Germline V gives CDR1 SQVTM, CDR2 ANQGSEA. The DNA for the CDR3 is TGCAGCGTCGTGACAGGCCGCCGAGCTTACAATGAGCAGTTCTTC. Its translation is CSVVTGRRAYNEQFF.

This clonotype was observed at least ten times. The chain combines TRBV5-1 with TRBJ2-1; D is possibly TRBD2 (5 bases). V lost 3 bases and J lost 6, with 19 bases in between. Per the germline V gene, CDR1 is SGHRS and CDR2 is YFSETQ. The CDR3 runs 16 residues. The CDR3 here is CASSSTRSGRGNEQFF. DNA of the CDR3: TGCGCCAGCAGCTCTACCAGGAGTGGTCGGGGCAATGAGCAGTTCTTC.

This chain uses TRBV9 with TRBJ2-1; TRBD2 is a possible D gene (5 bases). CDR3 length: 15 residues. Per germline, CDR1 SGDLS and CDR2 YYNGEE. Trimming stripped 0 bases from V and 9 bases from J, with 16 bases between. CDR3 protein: CASSVEGGKGTEQFF. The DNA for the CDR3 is TGTGCCAGCAGCGTAGAAGGAGGCAAGGGCACTGAGCAGTTCTTC.

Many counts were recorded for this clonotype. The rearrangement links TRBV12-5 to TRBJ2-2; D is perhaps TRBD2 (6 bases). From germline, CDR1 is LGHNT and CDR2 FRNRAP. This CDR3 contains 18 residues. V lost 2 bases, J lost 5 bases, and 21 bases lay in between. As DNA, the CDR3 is TGTGCTAGTGGTTTGACGTTAGGGACGGGGGACCTAACCGGGGAGCTGTTTTTT. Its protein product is CASGLTLGTGDLTGELFF.

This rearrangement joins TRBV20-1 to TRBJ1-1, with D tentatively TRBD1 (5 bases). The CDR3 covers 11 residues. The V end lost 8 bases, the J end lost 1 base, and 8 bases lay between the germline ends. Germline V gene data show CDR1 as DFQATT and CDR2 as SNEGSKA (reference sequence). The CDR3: CSCDRNTEAFF. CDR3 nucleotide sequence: TGCAGTTGCGACAGGAACACTGAAGCTTTCTTT.

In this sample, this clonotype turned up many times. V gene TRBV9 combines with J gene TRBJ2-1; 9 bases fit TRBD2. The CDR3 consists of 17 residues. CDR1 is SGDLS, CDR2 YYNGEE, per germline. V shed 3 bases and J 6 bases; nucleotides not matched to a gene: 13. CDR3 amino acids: CASSEGWGGGRGNEQFF. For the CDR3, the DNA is TGTGCCAGCAGCGAGGGATGGGGTGGCGGGAGGGGCAATGAGCAGTTCTTC.

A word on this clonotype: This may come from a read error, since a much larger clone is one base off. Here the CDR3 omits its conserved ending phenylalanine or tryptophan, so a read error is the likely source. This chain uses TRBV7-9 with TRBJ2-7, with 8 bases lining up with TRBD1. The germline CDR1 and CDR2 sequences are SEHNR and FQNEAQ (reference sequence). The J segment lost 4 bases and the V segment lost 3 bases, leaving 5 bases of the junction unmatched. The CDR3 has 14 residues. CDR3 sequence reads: CASSFTDREYEQYL. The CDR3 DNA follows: TGTGCCAGCAGCTTCACGGACAGGGAATACGAGCAGTACCTC.

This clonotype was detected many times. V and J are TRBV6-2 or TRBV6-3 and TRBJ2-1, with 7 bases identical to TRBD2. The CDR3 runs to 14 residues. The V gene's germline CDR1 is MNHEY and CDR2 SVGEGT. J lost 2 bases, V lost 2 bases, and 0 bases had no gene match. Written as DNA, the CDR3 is TGTGCCAGCAGTTACGGGGGGGCCTACAATGAGCAGTTCTTC. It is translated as CASSYGGAYNEQFF.

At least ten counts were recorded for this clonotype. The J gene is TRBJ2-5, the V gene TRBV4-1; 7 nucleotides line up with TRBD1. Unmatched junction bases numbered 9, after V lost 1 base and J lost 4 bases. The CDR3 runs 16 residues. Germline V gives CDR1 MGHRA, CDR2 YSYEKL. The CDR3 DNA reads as TGCGCCAGCAGCCAAGTTATAGTCAGGGGGAGAGAGACCCAGTACTTC. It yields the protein CASSQVIVRGRETQYF.

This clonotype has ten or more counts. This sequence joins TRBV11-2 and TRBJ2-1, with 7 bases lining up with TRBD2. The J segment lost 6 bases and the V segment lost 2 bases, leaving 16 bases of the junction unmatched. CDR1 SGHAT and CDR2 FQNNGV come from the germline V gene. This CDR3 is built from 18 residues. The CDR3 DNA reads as TGTGCCAGCAGCTTACGGGCGGCTCGGGGAGGGCCGGGCAATGAGCAGTTCTTC. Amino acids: CASSLRAARGGPGNEQFF.